The 31 T cell receptor beta chains below all came from one sample that was sequenced in a study of beta chain features in type 1 diabetes (dated by TCRdb to 2017 to 2018). The library was produced with the immunoSEQ multiplex PCR assay. The entire amount of isolated RNA was reverse transcribed using the High Capacity cDNA Reverse Transcription Kit, so the sequenced TCRB transcripts were expressed ones. Sourced from immuneACCESS, this table was stored by TCRdb with only in-frame sequences that have V and J called. A share of the clones is absent; for the studies checked, an unresolved V gene accounts for under half, and the remainder has no known explanation. This sample holds roughly 150,000 clones; 9% were observed only once. The ten largest account for approximately 0.7% of the sample. These receptors' targets are unknown. Overall study results and their limits: In all four CD4+ subsets, TCRB CDR3 length was moderately but significantly shorter in type 1 diabetes patients.

What was sequenced was central memory CD4+ T cells from blood. The receptors stem from a woman aged 25 to 39 with type 1 diabetes.

This clone showed up just a few times. CDR3 amino acids: CASSLVAGAGTDTQYF. CDR3 DNA: TGTGCCAGCAGCTTAGTAGCGGGAGCAGGCACAGATACGCAGTATTTT. V gene TRBV7-2 combines with J gene TRBJ2-3; 9 bases match TRBD2. The CDR3 contains 16 residues. The V and J ends lost 1 base and 1 base, in that order; junction bases with no gene match: 3. Germline V gene lookup returns CDR1 SGHTA and CDR2 FQGNSA.

This chain uses TRBV28 with TRBJ2-1; 7 positions agree with TRBD2. V was clipped by 6 bases and J by 3 bases; unmatched bases: 2. CDR1 is MDHEN and CDR2 is SYDVKM in the germline V gene. The CDR3 spans 13 residues. The CDR3 sequence is CASRGGYYNEQFF. CDR3 coding DNA: TGTGCCAGCAGGGGGGGGTACTACAATGAGCAGTTCTTC.

To note about this clone: Other DNA sequences in the sample encode the same CDR3. Here the CDR3 reads CASSSSGSIYNEQFF. The CDR3 bases are TGTGCCAGCAGTTCTAGCGGGAGTATCTACAATGAGCAGTTCTTC. The chain uses TRBV7-2 and TRBJ2-1, with 10 nucleotides matching TRBD2. The CDR3 covers 15 residues. J lost 3 bases, V lost 6 bases, and 5 bases had no gene match. Germline lookup yields CDR1 SGHTA and CDR2 FQGNSA.

This clone was counted only a few times. This chain uses TRBV28 with TRBJ2-1; no reliable D call. Between the trimmed V and J ends, which lost 7 bases and 10 bases, there was a span of 20 bases. CDR3 size: 14 residues. CDR1 and CDR2 from the germline V gene are MDHEN and SYDVKM. The chain's CDR3 is CASTRGGVLWEQFF. CDR3 DNA sequence: TGTGCCAGCACCCGCGGTGGCGTTCTTTGGGAGCAGTTCTTC.

This clone turned up a few times. The chain joins TRBV11-3 to TRBJ2-5, with D maybe TRBD1 (6 bases). Germline assignment: CDR1 SGHNT and CDR2 YENEEA. This CDR3 comprises 11 residues. CDR3 bases: TGTGCATCCGGGCAGGGGGAGACCCAGTACTTC. Its translation: CASGQGETQYF.

This clone has just a few counts. The V call is TRBV11-3, the J call TRBJ2-7; D is ambiguous. In germline, CDR1 is SGHNT, CDR2 YENEEA. This CDR3 has 15 residues. The V end lost 5 bases, the J end lost 0 bases, and 14 bases lay between the germline ends. CDR3 DNA: TGTGCCAGCAGCCCCGGCGACGGGTACTCCTACGAGCAGTACTTC. Translation gives CASSPGDGYSYEQYF.

This clone was detected only a few times. The chain is built from TRBV15 and TRBJ1-4; 7 bases are shared with TRBD1. V gave up 0 bases and J gave up 7 bases; unmatched junction bases: 5. From germline, CDR1 is LNHNV and CDR2 YYDKDF (reference sequence). The CDR3 is made up of 15 amino acids. Written as DNA, the CDR3 is TGTGCCACCAGCAGAGATCAGGGGGGTGGTGAAAAACTGTTTTTT. Encoded protein: CATSRDQGGGEKLFF.

This clone came up a few times. At one of its ends the junction is not consistent with the germline gene, which may arise from a read error. The rearrangement links TRBV7-7 to TRBJ2-1; TRBD2 might be the D (6 bases). CDR1 and CDR2 from the germline V gene are SSHAT and FNYEAQ (reference sequence). The CDR3 is made up of 16 amino acids. CDR3 nucleotides: TGTGCTAGCAGCTTAAGGTCGTCGGGAGCCCTCAATGAGCAGTTCTTC. This gives the protein CASSLRSSGALNEQFF.

The chain has TRBV14 and TRBJ2-7; the match to TRBD2 covers 7 bases. Trimming at V came to 1 base and at J to 7 bases, leaving 4 bases not matched to a gene. The CDR3 is 13 residues long. Per germline, CDR1 SGHDN and CDR2 FVKESK. The CDR3 here is CASSQGPGGEQYF. The CDR3 DNA reads TGTGCCAGCAGCCAAGGACCCGGGGGGGAGCAGTACTTC.

The chain couples TRBV25-1 to TRBJ1-4; 7 positions match TRBD1. Trimming cost V 8 bases and J 6 bases; bases outside gene matches: 6. The CDR3 consists of 13 residues. Germline-derived CDR1 and CDR2 are MGHDK and SYGVNS. This CDR3 is CASGGGTDEKLFF. CDR3 coding DNA: TGTGCCAGCGGGGGTGGGACAGATGAAAAACTGTTTTTT.

There are many counts of this clone. The germline gene is not matched at one end of the junction; a read error may be the cause. The chain employs TRBV28 and TRBJ2-5, with D possibly TRBD2 on 6 matching bases. The CDR3 loop spans 16 amino acids. CDR1 and CDR2 (germline): MDHEN, SYDVKM. The CDR3 sequence is CASSWGSTGTQGTQYF. As DNA, the CDR3 is TGTGCCAGCAGTTGGGGCAGTACCGGGACTCAAGGGACCCAGTACTTC. Using reference TRBV28 and TRBJ2-5 for the parts outside the CDR3, the full variable domain is DVKVTQSSRYLVKRTGEKVFLECVQDMDHENMFWYRQDPGLGLRLIYFSYDVKMKEKGDIPEGYSVSREKKERFSLILESASTNQTSMYLCASSWGSTGTQGTQYFGPGTRLLVL.

The chain combines TRBV25-1 with TRBJ1-1; tentative D call: TRBD1 (6 bases). The CDR3 covers 16 residues. V lost 2 bases, J lost 4 bases, and 17 bases lay in between. Germline-derived CDR1 and CDR2 are MGHDK and SYGVNS. CDR3 DNA sequence: TGTGCCAGCAGTGAAGATCCAGGGTTAGGGGGCACTGAAGCTTTCTTT. Translated: CASSEDPGLGGTEAFF.

A few counts support this clone. This CDR3 reads CASLLQGLSTDTQYF. The CDR3 DNA reads TGCGCCAGCCTACTACAGGGTCTGAGCACAGATACGCAGTATTTT. V usage is TRBV5-1 and J usage is TRBJ2-3; D is perhaps TRBD1 (6 bases). Germline V gene lookup returns CDR1 SGHRS and CDR2 YFSETQ. The V gene lost 7 bases and the J gene lost 0 bases, with 15 bases spanning the gap. This CDR3 region has 15 residues.

Comment on this clone: Other nucleotide sequences from this sample produce the same CDR3. The chain couples TRBV5-1 to TRBJ2-5, with 8 positions matching TRBD1. This CDR3 region has 14 residues. V lost 4 bases, J lost 5 bases, and 7 bases stayed unmatched. Germline CDR1 is SGHRS and CDR2 is YFSETQ. CDR3 DNA: TGCGCCAGCAGCCGAGGACAGGGTGGCGAGACCCAGTACTTC. Protein sequence: CASSRGQGGETQYF.

V usage is TRBV14 and J usage is TRBJ2-3, with 14 bases lining up with TRBD2. Germline CDR1 reads SGHDN; CDR2 reads FVKESK. V shed 4 bases, J shed 4 bases, and the junction held 7 bases outside the gene matches. This CDR3 spans 17 amino acids. The CDR3 here is CASSPLGLAGVSDTQYF. CDR3 in DNA: TGTGCCAGCAGCCCTTTGGGACTAGCGGGAGTCTCAGATACGCAGTATTTT.

The chain recombines TRBV10-3 with TRBJ2-7; perhaps TRBD1 as D (6 bases). Germline lookup yields CDR1 ENHRY and CDR2 SYGVKD. This CDR3 is 16 amino acids long. Trimming pared 10 bases from V and 3 bases from J, leaving 25 bases between. CDR3 sequence reads: CASRGTIGQSGYEQYF. The CDR3 coding sequence is TGTGCCAGCAGGGGAACGATAGGACAGTCCGGCTACGAGCAGTACTTC.

This clone turned up a few times. The gene calls are TRBV6-6 and TRBJ2-3, with TRBD2 matching 11 bases. Per the germline V gene, CDR1 is MNHNY and CDR2 is SVGAGI (reference sequence). V gave up 5 bases and J gave up 2 bases; unmatched junction bases: 6. The CDR3 is 16 residues long. CDR3: CASSLRLAGNTDTQYF. The CDR3 DNA reads as TGTGCCAGCAGTCTGCGACTAGCGGGGAACACAGATACGCAGTATTTT.

This clone was seen more than once but under ten times. The chain links TRBV9 to TRBJ2-1; TRBD2 aligns across 14 bases. Trimming at V came to 4 bases and at J to 8 bases, leaving 14 bases not matched to a gene. This CDR3 has 18 residues. The germline V gene encodes CDR1 SGDLS and CDR2 YYNGEE. In nucleotides, the CDR3 is TGTGCCAGCAGCTTTGGGACTAGCGGGAGTTCGGTACACTATGAGCAGTTCTTC. Protein product: CASSFGTSGSSVHYEQFF.

This chain connects TRBV5-1 to TRBJ2-3; D may be TRBD1 (6 bases). Germline loops: CDR1 SGHRS, CDR2 YFSETQ. The V and J ends lost 2 bases and 1 base respectively, with 14 bases between them. The CDR3 runs to 16 residues. The CDR3 nucleotides are TGCGCCAGCAGCTTTGGCAGGGGATCGGGCACAGATACGCAGTATTTT. It translates to CASSFGRGSGTDTQYF.

The V gene is TRBV11-2, the J gene TRBJ2-1; 7 bases are a match to TRBD1. Germline assignment: CDR1 SGHAT and CDR2 FQNNGV. Trimming took 2 bases from V and 6 from J; bases not matched to a gene: 4. The CDR3 has 14 residues. The CDR3 region has the DNA TGTGCCAGCAGCTTACGACAGGGTGGCAATGAGCAGTTCTTC. Amino acids: CASSLRQGGNEQFF.

The rearrangement joins TRBV9 to TRBJ1-3; 9 nucleotides agree with TRBD1. Per germline, CDR1 SGDLS and CDR2 YYNGEE. Trimming took 2 bases from V and 2 from J; bases not matched to a gene: 8. The CDR3 is 17 residues long. CDR3 protein: CASSVTSGQGTGNTIYF. In DNA, the CDR3 is TGTGCCAGCAGCGTCACTTCAGGACAGGGGACTGGAAACACCATATATTTT. The variable domain in full, completed from reference TRBV9 and TRBJ1-3, reads DSGVTQTPKHLITATGQRVTLRCSPRSGDLSVYWYQQSLDQGLQFLIQYYNGEERAKGNILERFSAQQFPDLHSELNLSSLELGDSALYFCASSVTSGQGTGNTIYFGEGSWLTVV.

J is TRBJ1-2 and V is TRBV6-5; 7 nucleotides match TRBD1. The CDR3 spans 13 residues. Looked up from germline, CDR1 is MNHEY and CDR2 is SVGAGI. Trimming cost V 6 bases and J 7 bases; bases outside gene matches: 8. The CDR3 sequence is CASSLTGEGGYTF. In DNA form, the CDR3 reads TGTGCCAGCAGCCTCACAGGGGAAGGTGGCTACACCTTC.

V and J are TRBV7-2 and TRBJ2-7; 9 positions match TRBD1. The length of the CDR3 is 15 residues. Germline V gives CDR1 SGHTA, CDR2 FQGNSA. V was pared by 2 bases and J by 1 base, with 3 bases of the junction left unmatched. The CDR3 loop is CASSLFGTGSYEQYF. DNA for the CDR3: TGTGCCAGCAGCTTATTCGGGACAGGGTCCTACGAGCAGTACTTC.

This clone has more than one count but fewer than ten. The chain has TRBV29-1 and TRBJ2-1; the D gene is possibly TRBD2 (5 bases). The CDR3 consists of 11 residues. Per the germline V gene, CDR1 is SQVTM and CDR2 is ANQGSEA. V lost 4 bases, J lost 6 bases, and 7 bases lay in between. This CDR3 reads CSVGLSNEQFF. In DNA form, the CDR3 reads TGCAGCGTTGGACTAAGCAATGAGCAGTTCTTC.

The rearrangement links TRBV5-1 to TRBJ1-2; 7 positions agree with TRBD1. This CDR3 spans 16 amino acids. CDR1 is SGHRS, CDR2 YFSETQ, per germline. Losses at the gene ends were 4 bases for V and 5 bases for J; bases not matched to a gene: 14. The CDR3 bases are TGCGCCAGCAGCCTGCCTAAGACAGGGAGGAATTATGGCTACACCTTC. Its protein is CASSLPKTGRNYGYTF.

This clone came up a few times. V is TRBV2 and J is TRBJ2-1; TRBD2 aligns across 14 bases. Germline loops: CDR1 SNHLY, CDR2 FYNNEI. CDR3 size: 15 residues. V gave up 6 bases and J gave up 8 bases; unmatched junction bases: 6. The CDR3 sequence: CASRPTSGRADEQFF. CDR3 bases: TGTGCCAGCAGGCCGACTAGCGGGAGGGCCGATGAGCAGTTCTTC.

This clone was found a few times. This rearrangement joins TRBV2 to TRBJ1-5; D is possibly TRBD1 (5 bases). Germline V gene data show CDR1 as SNHLY and CDR2 as FYNNEI. The CDR3 is made up of 15 amino acids. The V gene lost 6 bases and the J gene lost 3 bases, with 15 bases spanning the gap. This CDR3 is CASSGFDSYNQPQHF. The DNA for the CDR3 is TGTGCCAGCAGCGGTTTCGACAGTTACAATCAGCCCCAGCATTTT.

The chain links TRBV7-9 to TRBJ2-5; D is perhaps TRBD1 (6 bases). Trimming left V 5 bases short and J 3 bases short, with 7 bases between. This CDR3 is built from 12 residues. The germline V gene encodes CDR1 SEHNR and CDR2 FQNEAQ (reference sequence). The CDR3 here is CASSRTEETQYF. CDR3 nucleotides: TGTGCCAGCAGCAGGACAGAAGAGACCCAGTACTTC. Full variable domain (outside the CDR3, taken from reference TRBV7-9 and TRBJ2-5): DTGVSQNPRHKITKRGQNVTFRCDPISEHNRLYWYRQTLGQGPEFLTYFQNEAQLEKSRLLSDRFSAERPKGSFSTLEIQRTEQGDSAMYLCASSRTEETQYFGPGTRLLVL.

The chain recombines TRBV2 with TRBJ1-5; 7 bases map to TRBD1. Per germline, CDR1 SNHLY and CDR2 FYNNEI. With V trimmed by 7 bases and J by 6 bases, 9 bases remained unmatched. The CDR3 sequence is 14 residues long. For the CDR3, the DNA is TGTGCCAGCAATTACGACAGGGCGGGTCAGCCCCAGCATTTT. It translates to CASNYDRAGQPQHF.

This chain uses TRBV18 with TRBJ2-1; 10 nucleotides line up with TRBD2. CDR1 KGHSH and CDR2 LQKENI come from the germline V gene. Losses at the gene ends were 3 bases for V and 4 bases for J; bases not matched to a gene: 3. This CDR3 comprises 15 residues. The CDR3 coding sequence is TGTGCCAGCTCACCGAGGACTAGCGGTTACAATGAGCAGTTCTTC. It codes for CASSPRTSGYNEQFF.

The rearrangement uses TRBV27 and TRBJ1-2; TRBD1 is a possible D gene (5 bases). Germline-derived CDR1 and CDR2 are MNHEY and SMNVEV (reference sequence). The germline V and J ends were trimmed by 7 bases and 0 bases, with 15 bases remaining between them. The CDR3 totals 15 residues. Here the CDR3 reads CASTTAARANYGYTF. DNA for the CDR3: TGTGCCAGCACCACGGCGGCCAGGGCTAACTATGGCTACACCTTC.